Each of the 31 T cell receptor beta chains below was sequenced from the same sample in a study of T cell responses to AZD1222 COVID-19 vaccine. Sequenced by immunoSEQ multiplex PCR; TCRdb stores in-frame clones only, minus some. Among approximately 150,000 clones, around 90% were seen once, and the ten largest hold approximately 6.3%. Sample: peripheral blood, taken 28 days after the second AZD1222 dose. The receptors come from an adult who received the AZD1222 COVID-19 vaccine.

The chain carries TRBV5-1 and TRBJ2-2; D ambiguous. In germline, CDR1 is SGHRS, CDR2 YFSETQ. V gave up 2 bases and J gave up 3 bases, with 11 bases separating them. This CDR3 contains 15 residues. CDR3 protein: CASSLGFRDTGELFF. In DNA form, the CDR3 reads TGCGCCAGCAGCTTAGGCTTTCGGGACACCGGGGAGCTGTTTTTT.

The V and J genes are TRBV7-9 and TRBJ2-7; 9 nucleotides align to TRBD1. CDR3 size: 14 residues. V lost 1 base and J lost 7; bases outside the gene matches: 5. Germline values: CDR1 SEHNR, CDR2 FQNEAQ (reference sequence). This chain's CDR3 is CASSLEGTGPEQYF. The CDR3 DNA sequence: TGTGCCAGCAGCTTAGAAGGGACAGGGCCGGAGCAGTACTTC.

This chain joins TRBV18 and TRBJ1-3; a possible D gene is TRBD1 (5 bases). V lost 1 base and J lost 0, with 13 bases in between. The CDR3 extends over 17 amino acids. Germline V gives CDR1 KGHSH, CDR2 LQKENI. The DNA of the CDR3 is TGTGCCAGCTCACCACTTAGGGGCCCGCTCTCTGGAAACACCATATATTTT. Protein sequence: CASSPLRGPLSGNTIYF.

The V and J genes are TRBV4-3 and TRBJ2-7; 7 bases map to TRBD1. CDR1 LGHNA and CDR2 YSLEER come from the germline V gene. The CDR3 consists of 14 residues. Germline trimming cut 0 bases from V and 5 bases from J; bases unmatched to any gene: 4. CDR3 region: CASSQDATGNEQYF. The DNA for the CDR3 is TGCGCCAGCAGCCAAGATGCGACAGGGAACGAGCAGTACTTC.

V is TRBV5-4 and J is TRBJ1-6; tentatively, D is TRBD1 (6 bases). Trimming shortened V by 1 base and J by 8 bases, and 16 bases separated the two germline ends. Germline lookup yields CDR1 SGHNT and CDR2 YYREEE (reference sequence). The CDR3 has 16 amino acids. Here the CDR3 reads CASSLPNQGLDSPLHF. For the CDR3, the DNA is TGTGCCAGCAGCTTGCCCAACCAGGGGCTAGATTCACCCCTCCACTTT.

The V and J genes are TRBV5-6 and TRBJ1-2; 7 bases map to TRBD1. This CDR3 has 15 amino acids. The V gene's germline CDR1 is SGHDT and CDR2 YYEEEE. Trimming cost V 3 bases and J 3 bases; bases outside gene matches: 8. The CDR3 sequence: CASSSVSGGHYGYTF. CDR3 DNA: TGTGCCAGCAGCTCCGTATCAGGGGGGCACTATGGCTACACCTTC.

The CDR3 spells CATSDRVYYGYTF. CDR3 nucleotide sequence: TGTGCCACCTCGGACAGGGTATACTATGGCTACACCTTC. The gene calls are TRBV19 and TRBJ1-2, with TRBD1 matching 8 bases. The CDR3 contains 13 residues. The J segment lost 3 bases and the V segment lost 10 bases, leaving 7 bases of the junction unmatched. Germline V lookup: CDR1 LNHDA, CDR2 SQIVND (reference sequence).

The chain is built from TRBV4-2 and TRBJ2-7; D ambiguous. CDR1 and CDR2 from the germline V gene are LGHNA and YNFKEQ. V was pared by 0 bases and J by 4 bases, with 13 bases between. The CDR3 length is 15 residues. CDR3 sequence reads: CASSQDIGRRYEQYF. The CDR3 DNA reads TGTGCCAGCAGCCAAGATATAGGTCGCAGGTACGAGCAGTACTTC.

The CDR3 spells CASSEARGPAYF. In nucleotides, the CDR3 is TGTGCCAGCAGTGAAGCGCGTGGGCCAGCGTACTTC. The V call is TRBV2, the J call TRBJ2-7; D gene uncertain. V lost 0 bases to trimming and J lost 12 bases, with 12 bases between them. This CDR3 comprises 12 residues. Germline CDR1 reads SNHLY; CDR2 reads FYNNEI. The full variable domain, completed using reference TRBV2 and TRBJ2-7, is EPEVTQTPSHQVTQMGQEVILRCVPISNHLYFYWYRQILGQKVEFLVSFYNNEISEKSEIFDDQFSVERPDGSNFTLKIRSTKLEDSAMYFCASSEARGPAYFGPGTRLTVT.

The chain combines TRBV4-3 with TRBJ2-4; either TRBD1 or TRBD2 may fit D (6 bases each). V lost 3 bases and J 6 bases, leaving 18 bases between the germline ends. The length of the CDR3 is 16 residues. The germline gives CDR1 LGHNA, CDR2 YSLEER. CDR3 protein: CASSQGFGGHGNIQYF. CDR3 nucleotides: TGCGCCAGCAGCCAGGGGTTCGGGGGCCACGGAAACATTCAGTACTTC.

The V gene is TRBV6-5, the J gene TRBJ2-5; D tentatively reads TRBD1 or TRBD2 (5 bases each). Germline-derived CDR1 and CDR2 are MNHEY and SVGAGI. V dropped 0 bases and J dropped 6 bases, with 17 bases sitting between them. This CDR3 is 16 amino acids long. The CDR3 here is CASSYSSSPGAKTQYF. CDR3 nucleotide sequence: TGTGCCAGCAGTTACTCGTCGTCCCCCGGGGCGAAGACCCAGTACTTC.

The CDR3 protein is CASSSETQYF. In nucleotides, the CDR3 is TGTGCCAGCAGTTCGGAGACCCAGTACTTC. The genes are TRBV28 and TRBJ2-5; D is unresolved. Germline CDR1 is MDHEN and CDR2 is SYDVKM. This CDR3 has 10 amino acids. V shed 4 bases and J shed 5 bases, with 2 bases lying between them.

The rearrangement joins TRBV9 to TRBJ2-7; D unclear. The CDR3 consists of 15 residues. Germline-derived CDR1 and CDR2 are SGDLS and YYNGEE. Trimming left V 0 bases short and J 6 bases short, with 16 bases between. The CDR3 is CASSVGGSSTLEQYF. As DNA, the CDR3 is TGTGCCAGCAGCGTAGGAGGCAGCTCCACCCTCGAGCAGTACTTC. Looking up the rest from reference TRBV9 and TRBJ2-7 gives the full variable domain: DSGVTQTPKHLITATGQRVTLRCSPRSGDLSVYWYQQSLDQGLQFLIQYYNGEERAKGNILERFSAQQFPDLHSELNLSSLELGDSALYFCASSVGGSSTLEQYFGPGTRLTVT.

V and J are TRBV6-1 and TRBJ1-2; D uncertain. This CDR3 region has 15 residues. The germline V gene has CDR1 MNHNS and CDR2 SASEGT. Trimming stripped 2 bases from V and 2 bases from J, with 12 bases between. The CDR3 DNA reads as TGTGCCAGCAGTGAATACGGCAGGCTGAACTATGGCTACACCTTC. Its translation is CASSEYGRLNYGYTF.

This chain joins TRBV6-5 and TRBJ2-4, with unresolved D. The V end lost 10 bases, the J end lost 0 bases, and 10 bases lay between the germline ends. Germline values: CDR1 MNHEY, CDR2 SVGAGI. The CDR3 is 13 amino acids. The CDR3 sequence is CAIHGIAKNIQYF. The CDR3 DNA follows: TGTGCCATCCACGGAATAGCCAAAAACATTCAGTACTTC.

The chain has TRBV7-3 and TRBJ1-1; tentative D call: TRBD1 (5 bases). Trimming took 1 base from V and 4 from J, leaving 13 bases between them. The CDR3 covers 15 residues. Germline V gene data show CDR1 as SGHTA and CDR2 as FQGTGA. This CDR3 is CASSLNRDVSTEAFF. The CDR3 region has the DNA TGTGCCAGCAGCTTAAATCGGGACGTGAGCACTGAAGCTTTCTTT.

This clone was picked up a small number of times. This chain's CDR3 is CASSQGAIKGSPLHF. DNA of the CDR3: TGTGCCAGCAGCCAAGGGGCGATTAAAGGTTCACCCCTCCACTTT. The chain links TRBV3-1 (or the pseudogene TRBV3-2) to TRBJ1-6; D is undetermined. Germline V gene data show CDR1 as LGHDT and CDR2 as YNNKEL (reference sequence). V gave up 1 base and J gave up 9 bases, with 13 bases separating them. This CDR3 contains 15 residues.

The gene calls are TRBV7-9 and TRBJ2-1; 11 bases are a match to TRBD2. With V trimmed by 1 base and J by 6 bases, 5 bases remained unmatched. The germline V gene encodes CDR1 SEHNR and CDR2 FQNEAQ (reference sequence). The CDR3 spans 16 residues. The CDR3: CASSLVASGRFNEQFF. Here the CDR3 DNA reads TGTGCCAGCAGCTTAGTGGCTAGCGGGAGGTTCAATGAGCAGTTCTTC. Combining the CDR3 with reference TRBV7-9 and TRBJ2-1 gives the whole variable domain DTGVSQNPRHKITKRGQNVTFRCDPISEHNRLYWYRQTLGQGPEFLTYFQNEAQLEKSRLLSDRFSAERPKGSFSTLEIQRTEQGDSAMYLCASSLVASGRFNEQFFGPGTRLTVL.

CDR3 sequence: CASSQGAVTYNEQFF. CDR3 DNA: TGTGCCAGCAGCCAAGGGGCGGTCACCTACAATGAGCAGTTCTTC. This chain connects TRBV3-1 (or the pseudogene TRBV3-2) to TRBJ2-1; D is unclear. Trimming pared 1 base from V and 2 bases from J, leaving 9 bases between. The germline V gene has CDR1 LGHDT and CDR2 YNNKEL (reference sequence). The CDR3 has 15 amino acids.

The rearrangement links TRBV6-5 to TRBJ1-6; D gene ambiguous. Germline values: CDR1 MNHEY, CDR2 SVGAGI. Trimming removed 2 bases from V and 7 bases from J, with 9 bases in between. This CDR3 spans 14 amino acids. The CDR3 loop reads CASSYVGPNSPLHF. The CDR3 DNA reads TGTGCCAGCAGTTACGTGGGCCCCAATTCACCCCTCCACTTT.

The gene calls are TRBV10-1 and TRBJ2-1, with TRBD2 identical over 14 bases. There are 18 residues in the CDR3. Trimming at V came to 6 bases and at J to 0 bases, leaving 7 bases not matched to a gene. Germline values: CDR1 WNHNN, CDR2 SYGVQD (reference sequence). CDR3 residues: CASRGTSGGPSSYNEQFF. CDR3 DNA sequence: TGCGCCAGCAGAGGGACTAGCGGGGGCCCGAGCTCCTACAATGAGCAGTTCTTC.

V is TRBV7-9 and J is TRBJ1-4, with 9 bases that match TRBD1. The CDR3 spans 13 residues. Germline CDR1 and CDR2: SEHNR and FQNEAQ (reference sequence). V lost 5 bases to trimming and J lost 8 bases; unmatched junction nucleotides: 3. The CDR3 DNA reads as TGTGCCAGCAGCCGCGGGACAGGGGAAAAACTGTTTTTT. Protein product: CASSRGTGEKLFF. Supplemented by reference TRBV7-9 and TRBJ1-4, the full variable domain reads DTGVSQNPRHKITKRGQNVTFRCDPISEHNRLYWYRQTLGQGPEFLTYFQNEAQLEKSRLLSDRFSAERPKGSFSTLEIQRTEQGDSAMYLCASSRGTGEKLFFGSGTQLSVL.

The chain links TRBV10-3 to TRBJ1-2, with 11 bases matching TRBD1. Unmatched junction bases numbered 7, after V lost 6 bases and J lost 13 bases. Germline lookup yields CDR1 ENHRY and CDR2 SYGVKD. This CDR3 contains 12 residues. CDR3 loop: CAIRPGQGVCTF. CDR3 nucleotide sequence: TGTGCCATCAGACCGGGACAGGGGGTGTGCACCTTC.

The rearrangement uses TRBV28 and TRBJ2-3, with D perhaps matching TRBD2 (5 bases). The V end was cut by 7 bases, the J end by 2 bases, with 16 bases between. CDR1 and CDR2 (germline): MDHEN, SYDVKM. There are 15 residues in the CDR3. The CDR3 DNA is TGTGCCAGCATCCCGCCGGGGTACGCCACAGATACGCAGTATTTT. Translated, it gives CASIPPGYATDTQYF.

This sequence joins TRBV5-1 and TRBJ2-5, with unresolved D. Germline V gives CDR1 SGHRS, CDR2 YFSETQ. Trimming cost V 0 bases and J 5 bases, with 14 bases left between them. This CDR3 region has 15 residues. The chain's CDR3 is CASSLAGGQSETQYF. CDR3 coding DNA: TGCGCCAGCAGCTTGGCTGGTGGGCAAAGCGAGACCCAGTACTTC. Filled out from reference TRBV5-1 and TRBJ2-5, the complete variable domain reads KAGVTQTPRYLIKTRGQQVTLSCSPISGHRSVSWYQQTPGQGLQFLFEYFSETQRNKGNFPGRFSGRQFSNSRSEMNVSTLELGDSALYLCASSLAGGQSETQYFGPGTRLLVL.

The chain is built from TRBV18 and TRBJ1-5; 9 bases are a match to TRBD1. Germline CDR1 and CDR2: KGHSH and LQKENI. The CDR3 is made up of 16 amino acids. J was trimmed by 2 bases and V by 0 bases; bases with no gene match: 2. As DNA, the CDR3 is TGTGCCAGCTCACCACCCGGGACAGGGCGCAATCAGCCCCAGCATTTT. Protein sequence: CASSPPGTGRNQPQHF.

The chain links TRBV5-5 to TRBJ1-3, with D tentatively TRBD1 (6 bases). Trimming cost V 4 bases and J 0 bases, with 8 bases left between them. The germline CDR1 and CDR2 sequences are SGHKS and YYEKEE (reference sequence). The CDR3 contains 14 residues. The CDR3 nucleotides read TGTGCCAGCAGCGTACAGGGCTCTGGAAACACCATATATTTT. The encoded protein is CASSVQGSGNTIYF.

This clone was recorded a few times. This sequence joins TRBV7-3 and TRBJ1-1; D gene uncertain. The CDR3 length is 13 residues. Deletions cut 2 bases from V and 9 bases from J, with 13 bases between. Germline assignment: CDR1 SGHTA and CDR2 FQGTGA. The CDR3 nucleotides read TGTGCCAGCAGCTTACCGGACTCGGGCAAAGCTTTCTTT. Translating it yields CASSLPDSGKAFF.

The chain carries TRBV15 and TRBJ2-5; 8 bases fit TRBD1. The CDR3 runs 16 residues. Germline V CDR1 and CDR2: LNHNV, YYDKDF (reference sequence). V lost 3 bases and J lost 5; bases outside the gene matches: 11. In nucleotides, the CDR3 is TGTGCCACCAGCAGGCCGGACAGGGCGGTGGAGGAGACCCAGTACTTC. Translated: CATSRPDRAVEETQYF.

This clone was counted once. The DNA for the CDR3 is TGTGCCAGCAGCTTAGTAGGGACTTATACCGGGGAGCTGTTTTTT. This codes for CASSLVGTYTGELFF. The V and J genes are TRBV7-9 and TRBJ2-2; D is perhaps TRBD2 (6 bases). In germline, CDR1 is SEHNR, CDR2 FQNEAQ (reference sequence). The CDR3 contains 15 residues. With 1 base removed from V and 5 bases from J, the gap between germline ends came to 11 bases.

The rearrangement links TRBV3-1 (or the pseudogene TRBV3-2) to TRBJ1-5; 10 positions match TRBD1. V lost 4 bases, J lost 0 bases, and 0 bases stayed unmatched. There are 15 residues in the CDR3. The germline gives CDR1 LGHDT, CDR2 YNNKEL (reference sequence). For the CDR3, the DNA is TGTGCCAGCAGCCGGACAGGGGGTAGCAATCAGCCCCAGCATTTT. Residues: CASSRTGGSNQPQHF.